This TCR beta chain was identified during a study of blood T cell repertoires in COVID-19. Study-wide context: Samples taken during acute and convalescent COVID-19 were collected in the United States, Italy and Spain. T cells, B-cell-depleted T cells, or PBMCs provided the cDNA or gDNA that served as material.

Per germline, CDR1 SGHVS and CDR2 FNYEAQ. V shed 1 base and J 9 bases; nucleotides not matched to a gene: 13. The CDR3 spans 17 residues. Study processing details: Estimation of nucleated cell counts was performed using reference gene primer amplification. Clones were read by immunoSEQ multiplex PCR, and TCRdb kept only the in-frame ones, dropping some. D and trimming come from the DNA, and the V and J calls and clone size come from that table. The sample lists roughly 260,000 clones, more than 75% occurring once. The sequence derives from a man aged 35-49 years who had recovered from COVID-19. The chain couples TRBV7-6 to TRBJ2-1; 9 positions match TRBD2. The specimen sequenced was peripheral blood. The CDR3 protein is CASSLVGGRASIREQFF. The CDR3 region has the DNA TGTGCCAGCAGCTTAGTGGGCGGGAGGGCCAGTATTCGTGAGCAGTTCTTC.